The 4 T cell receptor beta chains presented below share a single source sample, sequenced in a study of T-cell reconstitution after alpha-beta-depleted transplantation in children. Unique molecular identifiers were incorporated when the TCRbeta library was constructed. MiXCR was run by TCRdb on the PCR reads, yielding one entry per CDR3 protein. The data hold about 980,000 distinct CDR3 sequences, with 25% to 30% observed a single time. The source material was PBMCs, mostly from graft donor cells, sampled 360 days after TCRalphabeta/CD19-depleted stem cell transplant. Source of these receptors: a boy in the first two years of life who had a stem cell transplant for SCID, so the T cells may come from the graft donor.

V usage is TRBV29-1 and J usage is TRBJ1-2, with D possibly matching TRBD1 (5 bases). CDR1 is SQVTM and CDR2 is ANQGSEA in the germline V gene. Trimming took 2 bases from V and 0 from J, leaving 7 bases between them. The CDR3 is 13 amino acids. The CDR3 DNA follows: TGCAGCGTTGAACAGGGCCCTAACTATGGCTACACCTTC. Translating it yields CSVEQGPNYGYTF.

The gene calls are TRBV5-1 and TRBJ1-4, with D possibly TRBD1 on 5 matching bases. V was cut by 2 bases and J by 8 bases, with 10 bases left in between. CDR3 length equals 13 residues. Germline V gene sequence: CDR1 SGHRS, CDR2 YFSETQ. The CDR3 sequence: CASSLEGNEKLFF. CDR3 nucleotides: TGCGCCAGCAGCTTAGAGGGGAACGAAAAACTGTTTTTT.

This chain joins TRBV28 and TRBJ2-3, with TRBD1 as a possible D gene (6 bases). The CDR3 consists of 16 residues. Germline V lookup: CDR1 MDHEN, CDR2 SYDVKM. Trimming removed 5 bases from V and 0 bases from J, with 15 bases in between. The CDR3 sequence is CASSTTHRVSTDTQYF. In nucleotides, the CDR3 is TGTGCCAGCAGTACCACTCACAGGGTTAGCACAGATACGCAGTATTTT.

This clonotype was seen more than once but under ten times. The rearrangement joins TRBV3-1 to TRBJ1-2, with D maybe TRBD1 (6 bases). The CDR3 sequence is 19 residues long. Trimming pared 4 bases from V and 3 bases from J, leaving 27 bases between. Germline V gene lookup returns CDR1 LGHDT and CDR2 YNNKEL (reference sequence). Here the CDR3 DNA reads TGTGCCAGCAGCCGAGTGATCAGGGGTCTGGACCCCCGTCACTATGGCTACACCTTC. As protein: CASSRVIRGLDPRHYGYTF.